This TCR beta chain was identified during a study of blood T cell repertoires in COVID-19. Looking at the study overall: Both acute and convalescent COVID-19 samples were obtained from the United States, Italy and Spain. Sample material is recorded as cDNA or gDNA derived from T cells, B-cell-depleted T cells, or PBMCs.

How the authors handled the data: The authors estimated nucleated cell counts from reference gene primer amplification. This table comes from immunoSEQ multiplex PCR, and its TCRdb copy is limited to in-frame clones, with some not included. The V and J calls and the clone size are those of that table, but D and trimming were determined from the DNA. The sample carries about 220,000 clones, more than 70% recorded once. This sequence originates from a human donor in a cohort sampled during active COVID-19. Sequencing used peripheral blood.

CDR3: CASTPGGLAYEQYF. CDR3 nucleotides: TGCGCCAGCACCCCGGGGGGCCTGGCCTACGAGCAGTACTTC. The V gene is TRBV5-1, the J gene TRBJ2-7, with a tentative D call TRBD2 (7 bases). The V gene's germline CDR1 is SGHRS and CDR2 YFSETQ. The length of the CDR3 is 14 residues. V was pared by 6 bases and J by 2 bases, with 15 bases between.